Reported below is one T cell receptor beta chain. The specificity of this receptor is unknown. The record has no base qualities; no much larger clone is one base away. At the junction V is shortened by 4 bases and J by 4 bases, with 19 bases in between. Measured from the cysteine to the phenylalanine, the CDR3 is 16 residues long. Only CDR3 DNA remains: 48 bases, in frame from the first base. Sequences LGHDT (CDR1) and YNNKEL (CDR2) are obtained from the germline V gene (reference sequence). The approximately 41 donors, aged 6 to 90 years, were systemically healthy Caucasian individuals from Russia. Each donor gave ten milliliters of peripheral blood, collected into EDTA-treated Vacutainer tubes. Ficoll-Paque density-gradient centrifugation was used to isolate PBMCs, with at least 6.5 million per sample. Trizol reagent was used to extract total RNA from PBMCs, with at least 5.5 micrograms per sample. For every donor, an aliquot of PBMCs went through flow cytometry to measure the percentages of naive CD45RAhigh/CD27high T cells.

This entry is derived from a study of blood T cells in healthy people across ages (dated by TCRdb to 2015 to 2017). Turning to the overall study: In model experiments, roughly one uniquely barcoded TCR beta cDNA molecule per two T cells was captured by template switching. The donors were split into four age groups: young (average 16 years), middle-aged (roughly 40), aged (approximately 59) and long-lived (approximately 89). Age-related changes in TCR beta repertoire diversity were measured in the study by deep sequencing normalized with unique cDNA molecular identifiers. For two donors (one aged 18 to 29 and one aged 80 or older), the study analyzed two additional independent replicas of 1 million unique cDNA reads from the same blood draw. Donors of different ages were randomly distributed across sequencing lanes to avoid experimental bias. Broad study findings and their caveats: A strong correlation was found between observed TCR beta diversity and the percentage of naive T cells measured by flow cytometry. Estimates of total diversity from one million sequenced T cells were regarded as lower bounds and underestimates. Donor CMV infection status was unknown, potentially confounding age-related changes in expanded clonotypes. Because profiling used bulk unsorted PBMCs, naive and antigen-experienced compartments could not be compared conclusively. Compared with the aged group, the long-lived group had more naive CD4+ T cells, fewer expanded clones and increased TCR diversity, suggesting age selection. Observed TCR beta diversity per million T cells fell roughly linearly with age, and a significant reduction was already apparent by age around 40.

The library was obtained by 5' RACE. TCRdb records Illumina HiSeq 2500 as the sequencer. The second PCR ran for roughly 6 to 11 cycles and used a J-beta primer mix along with a sample-barcoded 5' primer. Each TCR beta cDNA molecule received a unique molecular identifier from a template-switch 5' adaptor carrying 12 random nucleotides. Each sample yielded at least 2.5 million CDR3-containing paired-end reads. The Mint cDNA synthesis kit, primed by a TRBC-specific oligonucleotide, was used to synthesize first-strand cDNA from all RNA. Following uracil-DNA glycosylase treatment, all cDNA underwent a first 18-cycle PCR with the universal primers M1SS and BC2_uni_R. The authors' pipeline ran thus. For normalization, 1 million high-quality reads were randomly selected from each sample, with every read carrying a distinct molecular identifier. Reads sharing molecular identifiers were discarded rather than binned into consensus sequences. MiTCR, with a Q25 quality threshold and the strictest error-elimination algorithm, was used for CDR3 identification, clonotype clustering and error correction. A nonparametric unseen species model with Euler transformation was used to estimate a lower bound on total TCR beta diversity. TCRdb itself trimmed the public reads at Q25 with fastp, ran MiXCR and retained productive beta chains. Every distinct CDR3 protein forms one entry, paired with its most common genes and DNA. For this entry, the V and J calls and clone size follow TCRdb and not the study's own pipeline. Within this sample are about 800,000 distinct CDR3 sequences, with roughly 64% of them counted one time only. Around 20% of the sample belongs to the ten largest clones.

The sequencing sample was made of blood. The origin of this receptor is a man aged 25 to 40 in good health. Recombination joined TRBV3-1 with TRBJ2-5; matching of 5 bases hints at TRBD1 as the D gene. The DNA sequence reads TGTGCCAGCAGCCTTGTAAGGACAATCCGAGGAGAGACCCAGTACTTC. This codes for CASSLVRTIRGETQYF.